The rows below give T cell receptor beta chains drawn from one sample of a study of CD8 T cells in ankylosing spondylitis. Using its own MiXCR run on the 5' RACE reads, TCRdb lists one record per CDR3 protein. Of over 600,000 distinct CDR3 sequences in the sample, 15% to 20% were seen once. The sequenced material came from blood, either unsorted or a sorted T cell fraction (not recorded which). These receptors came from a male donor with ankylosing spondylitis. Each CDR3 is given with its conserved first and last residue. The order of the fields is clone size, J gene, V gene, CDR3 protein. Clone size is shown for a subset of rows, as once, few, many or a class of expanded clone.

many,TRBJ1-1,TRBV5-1,CASSSDREMNTEAFF
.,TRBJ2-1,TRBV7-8,CASSLLAGALSYNEQFF
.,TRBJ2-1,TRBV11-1,CASSLGGGLGSSYNEQFF
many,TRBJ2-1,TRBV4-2,CASSQLLAGGNNEQFF
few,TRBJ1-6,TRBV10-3,CAIRTGTGGQENSPLHF
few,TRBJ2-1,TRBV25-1,CASSEYPQGDYNEQFF
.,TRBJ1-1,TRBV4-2,CASSQDIEGAAEAFF
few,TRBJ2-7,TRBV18,CASSPPDRGHEQYF
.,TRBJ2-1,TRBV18,CASSNPPRASLAYNEQFF
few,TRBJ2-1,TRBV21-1,CASSKPGGGEQFF
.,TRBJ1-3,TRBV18,CASSLDVSSGNTIYF
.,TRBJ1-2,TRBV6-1,CASSPPGAGYGYTF
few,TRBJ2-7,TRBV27,CASSLIAGVAAEQYF
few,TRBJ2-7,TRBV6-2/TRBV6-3,CASSSGSSPEQYF
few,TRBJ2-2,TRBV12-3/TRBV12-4,CASSFLDWELFF
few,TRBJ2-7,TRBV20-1,CSAPGTGGYEQYF
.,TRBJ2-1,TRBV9,CASSVENGGPEQFF
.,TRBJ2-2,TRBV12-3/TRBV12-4,CASSPTSGRITGELFF
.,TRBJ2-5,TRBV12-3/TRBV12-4,CASSSRAPTRYQETQYF
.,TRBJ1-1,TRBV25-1,CASSERGGATEAFF
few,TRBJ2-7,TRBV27,CASSSPENPYEQYF
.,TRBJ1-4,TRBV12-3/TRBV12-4,CASSYRGGEKLFF
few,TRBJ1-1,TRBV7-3,CASSLTSGTGAHEAFF
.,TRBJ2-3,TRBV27,CASSWGGQDTQYF
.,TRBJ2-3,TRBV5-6,CASSLAGIHSDTQYF
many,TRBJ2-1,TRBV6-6,CASSTATEQFF
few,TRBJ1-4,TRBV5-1,CASSERTGTTNEKLFF
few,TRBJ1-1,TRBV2,CARTVSGENTEAFF
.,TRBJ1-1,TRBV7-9,CASSRGGIDTEAFF
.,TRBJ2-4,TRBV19,CASSMGGTSPYGAKNIQYF
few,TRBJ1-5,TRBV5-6,CASSLGIINQPQHF
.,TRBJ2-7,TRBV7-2,CASSLGGREGSYEQYF
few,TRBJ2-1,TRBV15,CATSVGSGSDNEQFF
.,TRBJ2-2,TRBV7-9,CASAPSETGELFF
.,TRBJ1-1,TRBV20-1,CSARRRVGTEAFF
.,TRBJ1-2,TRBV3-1,CASSSSGGSYGYTF
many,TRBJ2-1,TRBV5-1,CASSGGTVYNEQFF
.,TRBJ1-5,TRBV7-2,CASSLSEGNQPQHF
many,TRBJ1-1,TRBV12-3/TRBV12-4,CASGLRGTEAFF
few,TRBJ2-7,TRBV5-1,CASSPGHKTYEQYF
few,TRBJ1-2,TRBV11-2,CASSFPGSGYTF
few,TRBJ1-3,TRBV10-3,CAIRGTAGNTIYF
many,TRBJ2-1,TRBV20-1,CSASYNEQFF
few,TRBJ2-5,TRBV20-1,CSATTSGRQETQYF
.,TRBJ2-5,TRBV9,CASSVVAGETQYF
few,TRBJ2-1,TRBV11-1,CASSSPGTSGLTHNEQFF
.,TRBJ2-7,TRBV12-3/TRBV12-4,CASSFGGQLTYEQYF
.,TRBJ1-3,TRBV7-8,CASSLAMRGAGNTIYF